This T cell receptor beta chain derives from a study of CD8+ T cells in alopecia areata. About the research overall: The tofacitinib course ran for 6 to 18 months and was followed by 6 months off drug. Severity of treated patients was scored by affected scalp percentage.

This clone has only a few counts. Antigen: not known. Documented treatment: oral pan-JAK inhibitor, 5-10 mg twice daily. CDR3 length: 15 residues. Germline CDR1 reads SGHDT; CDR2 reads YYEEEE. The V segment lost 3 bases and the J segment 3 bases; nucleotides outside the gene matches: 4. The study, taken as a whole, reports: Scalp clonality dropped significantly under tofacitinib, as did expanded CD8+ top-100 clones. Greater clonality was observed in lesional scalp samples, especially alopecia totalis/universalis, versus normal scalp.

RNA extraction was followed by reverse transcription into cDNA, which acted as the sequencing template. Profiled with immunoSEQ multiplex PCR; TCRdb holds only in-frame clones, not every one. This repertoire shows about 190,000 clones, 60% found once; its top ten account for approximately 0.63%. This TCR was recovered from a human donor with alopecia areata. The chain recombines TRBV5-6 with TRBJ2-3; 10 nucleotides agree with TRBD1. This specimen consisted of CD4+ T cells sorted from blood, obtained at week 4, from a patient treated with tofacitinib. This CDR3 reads CASSSTGGFTDTQYF. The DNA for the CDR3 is TGTGCCAGCAGCTCGACAGGGGGCTTTACAGATACGCAGTATTTT.